The 6 T cell receptor beta chains presented below share a single source sample, sequenced in a study of HIV-infected children after antiretroviral therapy interruption. The TCR library was built from RNA with a 3' RACE protocol and unique molecular identifiers. MiXCR, applied by TCRdb to the 3' RACE reads, yields one record per CDR3 protein. The table lists 35,000 to 50,000 distinct CDR3 sequences, just over 6.5% of them singletons, with about 0.91% in the top ten. Treatment meaning: PENTA 11 planned treatment interruption arm or continuous ART arm. The sequencing here drew on CD45RA+ CD4+ T cells from PBMCs, pooled from several time points, taken from a donor given antiretroviral therapy, either interrupted or continuous. Stated subset: naive CD4+ CD45RA+ CD45RO- T cells. All receptors come from a pool of human donors with HIV.

The genes are TRBV12-3 or TRBV12-4 and TRBJ2-3; 10 bases line up with TRBD2. V dropped 4 bases and J dropped 13; count of bases not matched to a gene: 5. The CDR3 is 12 residues long. The CDR3 loop is CASSSLAGVEYF. The CDR3 nucleotides are TGTGCCAGCAGTTCGCTAGCGGGAGTCGAGTATTTT.

This clonotype was detected ten times or more. The genes are TRBV11-2 and TRBJ2-7; weak D call: TRBD1 (6 bases). The CDR3 loop spans 14 amino acids. V was pared by 5 bases and J by 2 bases, with 13 bases between. Germline lookup yields CDR1 SGHAT and CDR2 FQNNGV. The CDR3 nucleotides are TGTGCCAGCAGCCCATGGACAGTAACCTACGAGCAGTACTTC. Its translation is CASSPWTVTYEQYF.

Ten or more counts support this clonotype. The chain has TRBV20-1 and TRBJ2-3; D is unclear. V lost 6 bases and J lost 4, with 17 bases in between. Germline V gene data show CDR1 as DFQATT and CDR2 as SNEGSKA (reference sequence). CDR3 length: 14 residues. CDR3 nucleotides: TGCAGTGCAAAAATGGCTCTGGGCTCAGATACGCAGTATTTT. Its protein is CSAKMALGSDTQYF.

This clonotype showed up many times. This chain connects TRBV5-1 to TRBJ2-4; D ambiguous. Germline CDR1 reads SGHRS; CDR2 reads YFSETQ. Trimming shortened V by 2 bases and J by 2 bases, and 8 bases separated the two germline ends. This CDR3 is built from 14 residues. In DNA, the CDR3 is TGCGCCAGCAGCTTAGAGGTCCCCAAAAACATTCAGTACTTC. Its protein is CASSLEVPKNIQYF. The whole variable domain, filled in from reference TRBV5-1 and TRBJ2-4, reads KAGVTQTPRYLIKTRGQQVTLSCSPISGHRSVSWYQQTPGQGLQFLFEYFSETQRNKGNFPGRFSGRQFSNSRSEMNVSTLELGDSALYLCASSLEVPKNIQYFGAGTRLSVL.

This clonotype was detected many times. J is TRBJ2-5 and V is TRBV7-2; D unclear. Germline V lookup: CDR1 SGHTA, CDR2 FQGNSA. Trimming cost V 0 bases and J 0 bases, with 5 bases left between them. CDR3 length equals 14 residues. CDR3 residues: CASSLARHQETQYF. CDR3 nucleotide sequence: TGTGCCAGCAGCTTAGCGCGCCACCAAGAGACCCAGTACTTC.

There are a few counts of this clonotype. V is TRBV28 and J is TRBJ2-7, with no clear D. CDR3 length: 14 amino acids. CDR1 MDHEN and CDR2 SYDVKM come from the germline V gene. The V and J ends lost 2 bases and 4 bases respectively, with 12 bases between them. CDR3 bases: TGTGCCAGCAGTTTACCTCGGGCCCCGTACGAGCAGTACTTC. Amino acid sequence: CASSLPRAPYEQYF.